The following is a TCR beta chain sequence with its context. What it binds is unknown. This sample was included in a study of persistence of HIV-infected CD4 T cells. About the research overall: Donors had been on suppressive ART for a median of approximately eight years. Blood samples, up to about 200 mL, came from multiple time points, except two leukapheresis donors sampled once. General observations from the study: CMV- and Gag-responding cells had lower TCRbeta richness than CD3/CD28-responding cells.

Cells were stimulated with CMV-infected fibroblast lysates at 8 to 10 ug/mL. CD40L/CD69 double-negative CD45RO-high memory CD4+ T cells were collected. Inclusion required CMV-positive serology and CD4+ counts above 400 cells/uL. The immunoSEQ assay was version 4, run in survey mode. TCRdb's copy holds only in-frame clones and misses some; the assay was immunoSEQ multiplex PCR. This table holds over 30,000 clones, 82% found once. Germline values: CDR1 SGHRS, CDR2 YFSETQ. J was trimmed by 8 bases and V by 0 bases; bases with no gene match: 3. The CDR3 totals 13 residues. The rearrangement uses TRBV5-1 and TRBJ1-2, with 8 bases matching TRBD1. The sample here was CD4+ T cells sorted from PBMCs after roughly 18-hour stimulation, taken from a patient who received antiretroviral therapy. The source of this sequence is an adult woman with HIV who was CMV-seropositive. The CDR3 reads CASSLGQGNGYTF. The CDR3 coding sequence is TGCGCCAGCAGCTTGGGACAGGGGAACGGCTACACCTTC.